The clone carrying this T cell receptor beta chain appeared once. The data are from a study of T cell changes during pregnancy in multiple sclerosis. Data came from immunoSEQ multiplex PCR; TCRdb stores just in-frame clones and leaves some out. The table lists about 50,000 clones, about 90% of them singletons. This receptor was identified in a female donor in good health, enrolled as a control in a pregnancy study. The sequencing here drew on peripheral blood, taken after pregnancy.

CDR3: CASNKGFNEQFF. The DNA for the CDR3 is TGTGCCAGCAATAAGGGGTTCAATGAGCAGTTCTTC. This chain connects TRBV25-1 to TRBJ2-1; the D gene is possibly TRBD1 (5 bases). This CDR3 has 12 residues. Germline assignment: CDR1 MGHDK and CDR2 SYGVNS. V was trimmed by 7 bases and J by 6 bases, leaving 10 bases between them.